This note documents a single TCR beta chain sequence. As yet, its antigen is unknown. This CDR3 spans 11 amino acids. CDR1 MDHEN and CDR2 SYDVKM come from the germline V gene. J gave up 14 bases and V 6 bases, and 6 bases lay outside the gene matches. This sample was included in a study of cytomegalovirus exposure and HLA in healthy donors. Study-level findings and limits: Reportedly, diagnosis of cytomegalovirus status by the classifier showed high specificity and sensitivity. Rarity characterized most TCR sequences, yet some public TCRs appeared in many donors.

Clones were sequenced by immunoSEQ multiplex PCR, and TCRdb holds only the in-frame ones, with some missing. The sample holds some 140,000 clones, roughly 87% seen once. This receptor was taken from a young woman in good health and CMV-seropositive. The chain has TRBV28 and TRBJ2-4; 8 bases are a match to TRBD1. The source material was PBMCs. The CDR3: CASRFRGQEYF. The CDR3 DNA reads TGTGCCAGCAGATTCAGGGGGCAGGAGTACTTC.